A selection of T cell receptor beta chains follows, all from one sample in a study of T cells expressing NK-cell markers. TCRdb re-called the 5' RACE reads and gives one entry per CDR3 protein, without DNA. Seen in this sample are a few hundred thousand distinct CDR3 sequences; the ten most common clones hold around 4%. The specimen sequenced was blood T cells: a sorted CD56 or NKG2C T cell subset, CD4+ or CD8+ T cells, or bulk PBMC T cells (not recorded which). All receptors come from a man aged 18 to 30 in good health. Both conserved end residues are part of each CDR3.

TRBV12-3/TRBV12-4	TRBJ2-1	CASSPHSGKGNEQFF
TRBV20-1	TRBJ1-3	CSAPIADTIYF
TRBV12-3/TRBV12-4	TRBJ2-3	CASSLGLQRQYF
TRBV12-3/TRBV12-4	TRBJ2-5	CASRRRQETQYF
TRBV5-1	TRBJ2-5	CASSPAAGQGQETQYF
TRBV29-1	TRBJ2-7	CSVGVLAGYEQYF
TRBV12-3/TRBV12-4	TRBJ1-5	CASSLAPTDFSNQPQHF
TRBV20-1	TRBJ1-5	CSAHQTGAGGPQHF
TRBV11-2	TRBJ2-6	CASSPLGGDFSGANVLTF
TRBV29-1	TRBJ2-1	CSVIRDPSYNEQFF
TRBV5-1	TRBJ2-1	CASAIGTANNEQFF
TRBV6-1	TRBJ1-5	CASREQATSNQPQHF
TRBV28	TRBJ1-2	CASSLGLIYGYTF
TRBV29-1	TRBJ2-5	CSGKLAETQYF
TRBV6-5	TRBJ2-2	CASSYSSGGTHTGELFF
TRBV5-1	TRBJ2-1	CASSGLAESGSIEQFF
TRBV29-1	TRBJ2-5	CSVKDRRYQETQYF
TRBV27	TRBJ2-1	CASSPVDSNYNEQFF
TRBV7-2	TRBJ2-2	CASYKRNTGELFF
TRBV20-1	TRBJ1-4	CSARDLGNLANEKLFF
TRBV20-1	TRBJ1-5	CSAREEQGLSFNQPQHF